This T cell receptor (beta chain) was profiled in a study of T cells in localized non-small cell lung cancer (TCRdb year 2020). Turning to the overall study: Comparing tumors with uninvolved tumor-adjacent lungs, the study looked at the T cell repertoires of hundreds of patients with early-stage NSCLC. A mean age of around 66 years was recorded for the NSCLC patients, of whom roughly 130 were male and 100 to 110 were female. All 220 or so NSCLC patients in the cohort were treatment-naive and had localized lung tumors that were resected.

This clone was observed a single time. Its antigen is not yet known. No clone much larger than this one lies a single base away; base qualities are absent. At diagnosis, peripheral blood, uninvolved tumor-adjacent lung and tumor were collected and stored as a combination of fresh-frozen and FFPE material. For TCR repertoire profiling, blood samples were analyzed as peripheral blood mononuclear cells. The immunoSEQ Assay was used to sequence TCR beta CDR3 regions from DNA. The original pipeline was this. T cell density was computed as TCR beta template counts normalized to usable DNA estimated by amplifying housekeeping genes. Using the preseqR package, richness was estimated by extrapolating to 120,000 templates for tissue samples and 400,000 templates for PBMC samples. Clonality was calculated as one minus Pielou's evenness. Tissue-enriched TCRs were identified by differential abundance testing using productive amino-acid clonotypes, minimum total count 5 and alpha 0.1. Repertoire overlap between compartments was quantified with the Jaccard Index and Morisita Overlap Index. TCR beta CDR3s were clustered by GLIPH together with public tetramer-defined viral CDR3s, and at least three viral sequences plus V-gene enrichment were required for viral motifs. The source is immuneACCESS, and TCRdb retained only in-frame sequences with V and J called. Part of the clones is not carried over; for the studies checked, unresolved V genes explain less than half of this, and the remainder is unexplained. The V and J calls and clone size were taken over from that table, and D and trimming were inferred from the DNA. The sample table lists 25,000 to 35,000 clones, 80% to 90% of them with a count of one. Around 10% of the sample is in the top ten clones.

What the work shows at the level of the full study, not this receptor alone: Because the study design was exploratory, TCR variables were selected using unadjusted p-values without false-discovery rate correction. Longer overall survival was associated with higher T cell density in blood, whereas shorter survival was associated with higher clonality in adjacent lung. Because multi-region sequencing of the tumors was not done, intratumor heterogeneity could not be ruled out. Uninvolved tumor-adjacent lung showed the highest T cell clonality, higher than tumor, which suggests more focused antigenic responses in the uninvolved tumor-adjacent lung. A median of around 62 of the top 100 tumor clones turned up in the paired uninvolved adjacent lung, and around 27 of those clones also ranked among the top 100 of that same adjacent lung.

Relative to germline, V is missing 6 bases and J is missing 0 bases, with 6 bases of the junction outside any gene match. There are 16 amino acids in the CDR3, from cysteine to phenylalanine inclusive. Only CDR3 DNA remains: 48 bases, in frame from the first base. CDR1 and CDR2 (MDHEN, SYDVKM) derive from the germline V gene. This clonotype was sampled from a woman aged 35-75 years with stage I lung adenocarcinoma. The sample was peripheral blood, taken before any cancer treatment. This receptor chain uses TRBV28 and TRBJ2-7; 12 of the junction bases match TRBD2. The DNA sequence is TGTGCCAGCAGCCTAACACTAGCGGGAGGCTCCTACGAGCAGTACTTC. Translated, it reads CASSLTLAGGSYEQYF.